These 2 T cell receptor beta chains originate from one sample sequenced in a study of Ad26.COV2.S vaccination and SARS-CoV-2 variants. Libraries were prepared by immunoSEQ multiplex PCR; TCRdb keeps only in-frame clonotypes and omits some of them. The sample shows around 310,000 clones, 85% to 90% of them seen only once. The sample's treatment: around 19 received Ad26.COV2.S at low or high dose, single or two shots; five or six received placebo; per-sample allocation not given. Specimens were obtained on day 63 following the first vaccine or placebo injection. Material: peripheral blood, obtained in a trial of Ad26.COV2.S vaccine versus placebo. The source is a person aged 18-65 years who received the Ad26.COV2.S COVID-19 vaccine or a placebo.

V gene TRBV19 combines with J gene TRBJ2-1; 9 nucleotides align to TRBD2. Losses at the gene ends were 2 bases for V and 8 bases for J; bases not matched to a gene: 7. The germline gives CDR1 LNHDA, CDR2 SQIVND (reference sequence). This CDR3 contains 15 residues. The CDR3 bases are TGTGCCAGTAGTATAATCCTAGCGGGAATTTATGAGCAGTTCTTC. Amino acid sequence: CASSIILAGIYEQFF.

This clone was picked up many times. The J gene is TRBJ2-7, the V gene TRBV27, with unresolved D. Trimming removed 8 bases at V and 2 bases at J, with 16 bases between. Germline-derived CDR1 and CDR2 are MNHEY and SMNVEV (reference sequence). The CDR3 contains 14 residues. The CDR3 region has the DNA TGTGCCAGCTCTGGCCAGGCTGGGGCCTACGAGCAGTACTTC. This translates into CASSGQAGAYEQYF.